These 24 T cell receptor beta chains came from one sample sequenced in a study of graft-versus-host responses after intestinal transplantation. Their antigen targets remain unknown. TCRdb's table, derived via immunoSEQ multiplex PCR, lists solely in-frame clones and lacks some. The data contain 85,000 to 90,000 clones, around 86% of them singletons. Sequencing used unstimulated CD8+ T cells sorted from spleen or lymph node cells, obtained before intestinal transplant. The receptor source for this set is a human donor who received an intestinal transplant.

The chain recombines TRBV15 with TRBJ1-1; possible D gene TRBD1, 6 bases. Germline lookup yields CDR1 LNHNV and CDR2 YYDKDF (reference sequence). The CDR3 sequence is 15 residues long. V lost 5 bases and J 0 bases, leaving 13 bases between the germline ends. CDR3 nucleotide sequence: TGTGCCACCAGCTCCCAGACAGGCATGAACACTGAAGCTTTCTTT. Residues: CATSSQTGMNTEAFF.

The chain combines TRBV2 with TRBJ1-1, with D uncertain. Trimming removed 8 bases at V and 0 bases at J, with 13 bases between. The CDR3 contains 14 residues. The germline CDR1 and CDR2 sequences are SNHLY and FYNNEI. The CDR3 DNA reads TGTGCCAGCGATAGCGGGTCCCTGAACACTGAAGCTTTCTTT. Encoded protein: CASDSGSLNTEAFF.

The chain uses TRBV2 and TRBJ2-5, with 7 bases that match TRBD2. The length of the CDR3 is 16 residues. Germline V gene lookup returns CDR1 SNHLY and CDR2 FYNNEI. V was pared by 2 bases and J by 1 base, with 7 bases of the junction left unmatched. The CDR3: CASSEFAGEPQETQYF. Written as DNA, the CDR3 is TGTGCCAGCAGTGAATTTGCGGGGGAGCCCCAAGAGACCCAGTACTTC. The entire variable domain, with the rest obtained from reference TRBV2 and TRBJ2-5, is as follows: EPEVTQTPSHQVTQMGQEVILRCVPISNHLYFYWYRQILGQKVEFLVSFYNNEISEKSEIFDDQFSVERPDGSNFTLKIRSTKLEDSAMYFCASSEFAGEPQETQYFGPGTRLLVL.

This chain links TRBV7-6 with TRBJ2-5, with 13 bases lining up with TRBD2. V gave up 5 bases and J gave up 5 bases; unmatched junction bases: 8. CDR3 size: 16 residues. Germline lookup yields CDR1 SGHVS and CDR2 FNYEAQ. The CDR3 DNA is TGTGCCAGCAGCCCGTGGACTAGCGGGAGTAGGGAGACCCAGTACTTC. Its protein is CASSPWTSGSRETQYF.

This clone was picked up one time. The chain recombines TRBV25-1 with TRBJ2-7; no clear D. Germline V gene data show CDR1 as MGHDK and CDR2 as SYGVNS. The CDR3 consists of 15 residues. The V gene lost 1 base and the J gene lost 2 bases, with 12 bases spanning the gap. CDR3 nucleotides: TGTGCCAGCAGTGAATCTCGCGGACCGCCCTACGAGCAGTACTTC. Protein sequence: CASSESRGPPYEQYF.

The V and J genes are TRBV19 and TRBJ2-7; TRBD1 or TRBD2 may be the D gene (5 bases each). Between the trimmed V and J ends, which lost 5 bases and 7 bases, there was a span of 12 bases. Germline-derived CDR1 and CDR2 are LNHDA and SQIVND (reference sequence). This CDR3 region has 12 residues. CDR3 bases: TGTGCCAGTAGTCTCCCGGGGCCTGAGCAGTACTTC. As protein: CASSLPGPEQYF.

The chain joins TRBV5-6 to TRBJ2-5, with 7 bases aligning to TRBD2. The CDR3 has 15 residues. J gave up 5 bases and V 1 base, and 8 bases lay outside the gene matches. Per germline, CDR1 SGHDT and CDR2 YYEEEE. CDR3 coding DNA: TGTGCCAGCAGCTTGTGGGGGAGGGATGTGGAGACCCAGTACTTC. It codes for CASSLWGRDVETQYF.

This chain uses TRBV11-2 with TRBJ1-2, with D maybe TRBD1 (6 bases). Trimming pared 6 bases from V and 1 base from J, leaving 18 bases between. The CDR3 loop spans 16 amino acids. Germline V gene lookup returns CDR1 SGHAT and CDR2 FQNNGV. CDR3 nucleotides: TGTGCCAGCAGTCCCGGGACAACAACTCTTAACTATGGCTACACCTTC. Protein: CASSPGTTTLNYGYTF.

The chain combines TRBV7-2 with TRBJ2-1; D gene unclear. V lost 1 base to trimming and J lost 0 bases, with 7 bases between them. Germline CDR1 SGHTA, CDR2 FQGNSA. CDR3 size: 15 residues. The chain's CDR3 is CASSLGHSSYNEQFF. The CDR3 coding sequence is TGTGCCAGCAGCTTAGGGCACAGCTCCTACAATGAGCAGTTCTTC.

The rearrangement links TRBV6-1 to TRBJ2-3; 7 positions match TRBD2. V trimming: 3 bases; J trimming: 1 base; junction bases outside the gene matches: 19. This CDR3 contains 20 residues. CDR1 MNHNS and CDR2 SASEGT come from the germline V gene. The CDR3 sequence is CASSDGTRRWEGRGTDTQYF. CDR3 coding DNA: TGTGCCAGCAGTGATGGGACTCGCAGGTGGGAGGGCCGGGGCACAGATACGCAGTATTTT.

The chain employs TRBV5-1 and TRBJ1-1; D may be TRBD1 (5 bases). CDR1 is SGHRS, CDR2 YFSETQ, per germline. The CDR3 is made up of 16 amino acids. The ends were cut back, 0 bases at V and 4 bases at J, with 16 bases in the middle. CDR3: CASSLEGQGLSTEAFF. The CDR3 nucleotides read TGCGCCAGCAGCTTGGAAGGCCAGGGCTTAAGCACTGAAGCTTTCTTT.

The chain links TRBV4-1 to TRBJ1-1, with D maybe TRBD1 (6 bases). The germline V and J ends were trimmed by 4 bases and 0 bases, with 9 bases remaining between them. Per germline, CDR1 MGHRA and CDR2 YSYEKL. This CDR3 comprises 14 residues. The CDR3, as DNA: TGCGCCAGCAGCCCGACAGGTTTGAACACTGAAGCTTTCTTT. This codes for CASSPTGLNTEAFF.

The chain links TRBV4-1 to TRBJ2-1; the match to TRBD2 covers 13 bases. V gave up 3 bases and J gave up 8 bases; unmatched junction bases: 7. Germline V gene sequence: CDR1 MGHRA, CDR2 YSYEKL. CDR3 length equals 16 residues. CDR3 amino acids: CASSQSGLAGQDEQFF. The CDR3 nucleotides read TGCGCCAGCAGCCAGTCGGGACTAGCGGGGCAAGATGAGCAGTTCTTC.

The CDR3 protein is CASSVRVRVGRRSSYNSPLHF. CDR3 nucleotides: TGTGCCAGCAGCGTACGTGTTCGAGTGGGACGGAGAAGCTCCTATAATTCACCCCTCCACTTT. The chain couples TRBV9 to TRBJ1-6; D is perhaps TRBD1 (5 bases). Germline V lookup: CDR1 SGDLS, CDR2 YYNGEE. The V gene lost 1 base and the J gene lost 0 bases, with 23 bases spanning the gap. The CDR3 runs 21 residues.

The chain links TRBV9 to TRBJ2-1, with D perhaps matching TRBD2 (8 bases). Trimming took off 5 bases at V and 8 bases at J, with 20 bases between the two ends. Looked up from germline, CDR1 is SGDLS and CDR2 is YYNGEE. The CDR3 is 15 residues long. CDR3 in amino acids: CASSPGLGGRDEQFF. Here the CDR3 DNA reads TGTGCCAGCAGTCCGGGACTAGGGGGCAGGGATGAGCAGTTCTTC.

This rearrangement joins TRBV6-5 to TRBJ2-3; unclear D gene. CDR1 and CDR2 (germline): MNHEY, SVGAGI. V lost 7 bases and J lost 2, with 10 bases in between. The CDR3 has 13 residues. The DNA of the CDR3 is TGTGCCAGCACCCTGGAAAACACAGATACGCAGTATTTT. This translates into CASTLENTDTQYF.

This clone was seen only a few times. The rearrangement links TRBV5-6 to TRBJ2-7; 13 nucleotides line up with TRBD2. Trimming at V came to 2 bases and at J to 6 bases, leaving 2 bases not matched to a gene. CDR3 length: 14 residues. The germline V gene encodes CDR1 SGHDT and CDR2 YYEEEE. In DNA, the CDR3 is TGTGCCAGCAGCTTAGGGACTAGCGGGACCGAGCAGTACTTC. Amino acid sequence: CASSLGTSGTEQYF.

The rearrangement links TRBV5-6 to TRBJ2-2; D uncertain. Germline V gives CDR1 SGHDT, CDR2 YYEEEE. Trimming removed 1 base from V and 4 bases from J, with 8 bases in between. This CDR3 is built from 14 residues. In nucleotides, the CDR3 is TGTGCCAGCAGCTTGATAGTTTCCACCGGGGAGCTGTTTTTT. Protein product: CASSLIVSTGELFF. Variable domain in full (rest from reference TRBV5-6 and TRBJ2-2): DAGVTQSPTHLIKTRGQQVTLRCSPKSGHDTVSWYQQALGQGPQFIFQYYEEEERQRGNFPDRFSGHQFPNYSSELNVNALLLGDSALYLCASSLIVSTGELFFGEGSRLTVL.

The chain employs TRBV27 and TRBJ1-1; 10 positions agree with TRBD1. Losses at the gene ends were 0 bases for V and 8 bases for J; bases not matched to a gene: 15. There are 18 residues in the CDR3. CDR1 and CDR2 (germline): MNHEY, SMNVEV (reference sequence). CDR3 in DNA: TGTGCCAGCAGTTTATCTTTCCGCCGGGACAGGGGAGGGCAGGAAGCTTTCTTT. Translated, it gives CASSLSFRRDRGGQEAFF.

This chain links TRBV7-2 with TRBJ2-7; 8 bases map to TRBD2. CDR1 and CDR2 (germline): SGHTA, FQGNSA. This CDR3 contains 14 residues. The V segment lost 7 bases and the J segment 0 bases; nucleotides outside the gene matches: 5. This chain's CDR3 is CASNKRGGSYEQYF. The DNA of the CDR3 is TGTGCCAGCAATAAACGGGGGGGCTCCTACGAGCAGTACTTC.

The J gene is TRBJ2-7, the V gene TRBV19; TRBD1 agrees at 7 bases. Germline values: CDR1 LNHDA, CDR2 SQIVND (reference sequence). The CDR3 spans 17 residues. The junction had 14 bases not matched to a gene; V was cut back by 2 bases and J by 4 bases. The CDR3 protein is CASSIPGTVPDKYEQYF. The CDR3 DNA is TGTGCCAGTAGTATACCCGGGACAGTACCGGACAAGTACGAGCAGTACTTC.

V gene TRBV6-5 combines with J gene TRBJ2-5, with D unclear. This CDR3 has 12 amino acids. CDR1 and CDR2 from the germline V gene are MNHEY and SVGAGI. V lost 10 bases and J 7 bases, leaving 16 bases between the germline ends. This chain's CDR3 is CATRAVAGTQYF. The CDR3 DNA reads as TGTGCCACCCGAGCCGTCGCAGGGACCCAGTACTTC.

The rearrangement links TRBV13 to TRBJ2-5; possible D gene TRBD1, 6 bases. Germline V lookup: CDR1 PRHDT, CDR2 FYEKMQ (reference sequence). V was trimmed by 6 bases and J by 5 bases, leaving 13 bases between them. The CDR3 is 13 amino acids. CDR3 sequence: CASRQGRLETQYF. CDR3 sequence (DNA): TGTGCCAGCAGACAGGGTCGGTTGGAGACCCAGTACTTC. Full variable domain (remainder filled in from reference TRBV13 and TRBJ2-5): AAGVIQSPRHLIKEKRETATLKCYPIPRHDTVYWYQQGPGQDPQFLISFYEKMQSDKGSIPDRFSAQQFSDYHSELNMSSLELGDSALYFCASRQGRLETQYFGPGTRLLVL.

The chain couples TRBV28 to TRBJ2-7, with no clear D. This CDR3 region has 12 residues. V lost 6 bases, J lost 6 bases, and 12 bases lay in between. CDR1 is MDHEN, CDR2 SYDVKM, per germline. The chain's CDR3 is CASRGRWGEQYF. Here the CDR3 DNA reads TGTGCCAGCAGGGGAAGATGGGGCGAGCAGTACTTC. The entire variable domain, with the rest obtained from reference TRBV28 and TRBJ2-7, is as follows: DVKVTQSSRYLVKRTGEKVFLECVQDMDHENMFWYRQDPGLGLRLIYFSYDVKMKEKGDIPEGYSVSREKKERFSLILESASTNQTSMYLCASRGRWGEQYFGPGTRLTVT.